Given below is one T cell receptor (beta chain) in context. These data belong to a study of blood T cell repertoires in COVID-19. Study-wide background: Collection of acute and convalescent COVID-19 samples took place in the United States, Italy and Spain. The analysed material was cDNA or gDNA that came from T cells, B-cell-depleted T cells, or PBMCs.

V shed 8 bases and J 7 bases; nucleotides not matched to a gene: 6. Germline V lookup: CDR1 SGHRS, CDR2 YFSETQ. The CDR3 runs 13 residues. Original methodology: Nucleated cell counts were estimated from reference gene primer amplification. This table comes from immunoSEQ multiplex PCR, and its TCRdb copy is limited to in-frame clones, with some not included. The V and J calls and clone size come from that table; D and trimming were worked out from the DNA. This sample has about 160,000 clones, with approximately 80% found just once. The V call is TRBV5-1, the J call TRBJ1-4, with 9 bases aligning to TRBD1. The receptor's source is an elderly woman with acute or convalescent COVID-19. The sample was peripheral blood. The CDR3 bases are TGCGCCAGTAGTGGGACAGGGAGTGAAAAACTGTTTTTT. Amino acid sequence: CASSGTGSEKLFF.